One sample yielded the 29 T cell receptor beta chains listed below, sequenced in a study of T cells after yellow fever vaccination. TCRdb analysed the 5' RACE reads with MiXCR anew, one entry per CDR3 protein. The repertoire consists of 95,000 to 150,000 distinct CDR3 sequences, with 7.5% to 10% occurring once and the leading ten covering approximately 37%. This sample comprised CD8+ T cells sorted from PBMCs, obtained on the day of the yellow fever booster vaccination. The receptors shown here come from a man aged 18 to 29 who received the YFV17D yellow fever vaccine.

This clonotype was recorded at least ten times. V is TRBV11-1 and J is TRBJ2-1, with D unresolved. In germline, CDR1 is SGHAT, CDR2 FQDESV (reference sequence). V was trimmed by 5 bases and J by 5 bases, leaving 7 bases between them. The CDR3 runs to 12 residues. The CDR3 region is CASSRGDNEQFF. CDR3 coding DNA: TGTGCCAGCAGCCGAGGAGACAATGAGCAGTTCTTC.

CDR3 nucleotide sequence: TGTGCCAGCAGCTGGCCCGGGAGTCCACCCGGGGAGCTGTTTTTT. Protein: CASSWPGSPPGELFF. This rearrangement joins TRBV7-9 to TRBJ2-2, with D perhaps TRBD2 (6 bases). Trimming removed 4 bases at V and 6 bases at J, with 15 bases between. This CDR3 spans 15 amino acids. Germline values: CDR1 SEHNR, CDR2 FQNEAQ (reference sequence).

This clonotype was seen more than once but under ten times. This chain connects TRBV6-2 or TRBV6-3 to TRBJ2-7, with D perhaps TRBD2 (5 bases). The CDR3 is made up of 12 amino acids. Germline CDR1 and CDR2: MNHEY and SVGEGT. V lost 5 bases and J 3 bases, leaving 8 bases between the germline ends. The CDR3 nucleotides read TGTGCCAGCAGTCGGGGTTTCTACGAGCAGTACTTC. Translating gives CASSRGFYEQYF.

This rearrangement joins TRBV29-1 to TRBJ2-1; possible D gene TRBD2, 5 bases. V lost 0 bases and J lost 0, with 9 bases in between. The CDR3 contains 15 residues. From germline, CDR1 is SQVTM and CDR2 ANQGSEA. The CDR3 sequence is CSVEDLGSSYNEQFF. The CDR3, as DNA: TGCAGCGTTGAAGATCTAGGGAGCTCCTACAATGAGCAGTTCTTC.

The chain is built from TRBV7-9 and TRBJ1-6; 8 positions agree with TRBD1. The ends lost 1 base at V and 10 bases at J; junction bases unmatched: 6. The CDR3 has 15 amino acids. Germline V CDR1 and CDR2: SEHNR, FQNEAQ (reference sequence). DNA of the CDR3: TGTGCCAGCAGCTTAGGCCAGGGGGCGGAATCACCCCTCCACTTT. Encoded protein: CASSLGQGAESPLHF.

The V gene is TRBV7-9, the J gene TRBJ2-7; TRBD2 matches at 11 bases. Per germline, CDR1 SEHNR and CDR2 FQNEAQ (reference sequence). This CDR3 is built from 16 residues. The junction had 12 bases not matched to a gene; V was cut back by 4 bases and J by 7 bases. CDR3 bases: TGTGCCAGCAGCTCCTCTACCGGGACTAGCGGATTGGAGCAGTACTTC. This encodes CASSSSTGTSGLEQYF.

This clonotype was found many times. The chain combines TRBV7-8 with TRBJ2-1; D gene unclear. Looked up from germline, CDR1 is SGHVS and CDR2 is FQNEAQ. The CDR3 length is 11 residues. V was clipped by 5 bases and J by 4 bases, with 3 bases between them. The CDR3 DNA reads as TGTGCCAGCAGCATATACAATGAGCAGTTCTTC. This codes for CASSIYNEQFF.

The chain has TRBV6-1 and TRBJ1-1; the match to TRBD1 covers 7 bases. CDR1 and CDR2 (germline): MNHNS, SASEGT. V was clipped by 6 bases and J by 5 bases; unmatched bases: 6. The CDR3 is made up of 13 amino acids. CDR3 bases: TGTGCCAGCAGGTCGACAGGGCGTACTGAAGCTTTCTTT. This translates into CASRSTGRTEAFF.

This clonotype was recorded a few times. This chain connects TRBV11-3 to TRBJ2-1; the match to TRBD1 covers 8 bases. After removal of 3 bases from V and 9 bases from J, the junction contained 4 bases not matched to a gene. This CDR3 is built from 13 residues. Germline CDR1 and CDR2: SGHNT and YENEEA. The CDR3 DNA reads as TGTGCCAGCAGCTTCGGACAGGGAAGTGAGCAGTTCTTC. Its protein product is CASSFGQGSEQFF.

This clonotype turned up a few times. The junction and the germline gene differ at one end; a read error may be behind it. The J gene is TRBJ2-2, the V gene TRBV6-5; D is unresolved. From germline, CDR1 is MNHEY and CDR2 SVGAGI. This CDR3 has 12 amino acids. The CDR3 DNA is TGTGCCAGCAGTTACTCGACCGGGCAGCTGTTTTTT. Protein product: CASSYSTGQLFF.

This clonotype was seen more than once but under ten times. V usage is TRBV4-1 and J usage is TRBJ1-5; D not resolved. With 1 base removed from V and 3 bases from J, the gap between germline ends came to 10 bases. This CDR3 is 15 amino acids long. Germline CDR1 MGHRA, CDR2 YSYEKL. CDR3 coding DNA: TGCGCCAGCAGCCAAGTTCCAGGCCCCAATCAGCCCCAGCATTTT. It specifies CASSQVPGPNQPQHF.

The sample holds many counts of this clonotype. The gene calls are TRBV6-6 and TRBJ2-3; no clear D. V lost 6 bases, J lost 8 bases, and 9 bases lay in between. The germline V gene encodes CDR1 MNHNY and CDR2 SVGAGI (reference sequence). This CDR3 contains 11 residues. DNA of the CDR3: TGTGCCAGCAGCCCAGGCACTACGCAGTATTTT. Translating it yields CASSPGTTQYF.

This clonotype appeared many times. This sequence joins TRBV29-1 and TRBJ2-5; a weak D match, TRBD2 (6 bases). The CDR3 is 13 amino acids. The germline CDR1 and CDR2 sequences are SQVTM and ANQGSEA. The ends were cut back, 3 bases at V and 4 bases at J, with 12 bases in the middle. The CDR3 region has the DNA TGCAGCGTTGAGCTGACCGGGGGAGAGACCCAGTACTTC. Encoded protein: CSVELTGGETQYF.

This clonotype has just a few counts. The chain recombines TRBV20-1 with TRBJ1-1, with D uncertain. The length of the CDR3 is 15 residues. V lost 6 bases and J lost 0, with 17 bases in between. The germline V gene encodes CDR1 DFQATT and CDR2 SNEGSKA (reference sequence). The DNA for the CDR3 is TGCAGTGCCACACCCCGGGGATTCATGAACACTGAAGCTTTCTTT. It translates to CSATPRGFMNTEAFF.

This clonotype was found many times. V is TRBV7-2 and J is TRBJ2-7, with D possibly matching TRBD1 (5 bases). Trimming took 1 base from V and 2 from J, leaving 6 bases between them. CDR1 SGHTA and CDR2 FQGNSA come from the germline V gene. The CDR3 extends over 13 amino acids. CDR3 in amino acids: CASSLGTPYEQYF. CDR3 nucleotides: TGTGCCAGCAGCTTAGGGACACCCTACGAGCAGTACTTC.

J is TRBJ2-1 and V is TRBV4-3; 7 bases are shared with TRBD1. Germline CDR1 is LGHNA and CDR2 is YSLEER. The trim removed 4 bases at V and 7 bases at J, leaving 13 bases unmatched. This CDR3 has 16 amino acids. The CDR3 protein is CASSLEDRFFMNEQFF. CDR3 coding DNA: TGCGCCAGCAGCCTTGAGGACAGGTTTTTTATGAATGAGCAGTTCTTC.

This clonotype was detected ten times or more. DNA for the CDR3: TGCGCCAGCAGCCAAGGCGACGGGACAGATACGCAGTATTTT. Its translation is CASSQGDGTDTQYF. The chain couples TRBV4-3 to TRBJ2-3; no clear D gene. The V end lost 1 base, the J end lost 3 bases, and 8 bases lay between the germline ends. The CDR3 is 14 amino acids. Germline loops: CDR1 LGHNA, CDR2 YSLEER.

The rearrangement links TRBV4-1 to TRBJ2-3; TRBD2 matches 11 bases. This CDR3 has 18 amino acids. V shed 1 base and J 4 bases; nucleotides not matched to a gene: 10. Germline-derived CDR1 and CDR2 are MGHRA and YSYEKL. The CDR3 DNA reads TGCGCCAGCAGCCAAGTAGCGGGGGGGCAAGGCTCAGCAGATACGCAGTATTTT. Protein: CASSQVAGGQGSADTQYF.

This clonotype was counted many times. CDR3 amino acids: CAQYAGAGTQYF. The CDR3 DNA follows: TGCGCCCAATACGCAGGGGCAGGAACGCAGTATTTT. The rearrangement uses TRBV23-1 and TRBJ2-3; tentatively, D is TRBD1 (6 bases). TRBV23-1 is designated an ORF whose function remains uncertain. The CDR3 totals 12 residues. V dropped 11 bases and J dropped 9 bases, with 18 bases sitting between them.

Many counts were recorded for this clonotype. This rearrangement joins TRBV4-1 to TRBJ2-1; TRBD2 matches at 9 bases. The CDR3 loop spans 16 amino acids. Looked up from germline, CDR1 is MGHRA and CDR2 is YSYEKL. Unmatched junction bases numbered 4, after V lost 4 bases and J lost 0 bases. Here the CDR3 DNA reads TGCGCCAGCAGCCCCCGTAGCGGGGGCTCCTACAATGAGCAGTTCTTC. Amino acid sequence: CASSPRSGGSYNEQFF.

In this sample, this clonotype turned up a few times. The chain links TRBV24-1 to TRBJ1-3, with a weak D call TRBD1 (5 bases). V gave up 3 bases and J gave up 5 bases, with 13 bases separating them. Per germline, CDR1 KGHDR and CDR2 SFDVKD. CDR3 length: 15 residues. The CDR3 here is CATSDPTDARNTIYF. The DNA of the CDR3 is TGTGCCACCAGTGATCCGACAGACGCTCGAAACACCATATATTTT.

The chain carries TRBV5-4 and TRBJ2-1, with TRBD2 as a possible D gene (6 bases). CDR1 and CDR2 (germline): SGHNT, YYREEE (reference sequence). The CDR3 contains 15 residues. Trimming shortened V by 2 bases and J by 5 bases, and 14 bases separated the two germline ends. This CDR3 is CASSLLLPGDNEQFF. The CDR3, as DNA: TGTGCCAGCAGCTTACTACTCCCGGGGGACAATGAGCAGTTCTTC. Looking up the rest from reference TRBV5-4 and TRBJ2-1 gives the full variable domain: ETGVTQSPTHLIKTRGQQVTLRCSSQSGHNTVSWYQQALGQGPQFIFQYYREEENGRGNFPPRFSGLQFPNYSSELNVNALELDDSALYLCASSLLLPGDNEQFFGPGTRLTVL.

The chain links TRBV29-1 to TRBJ1-2, with a possible D match to TRBD1 (5 bases). The CDR3 sequence is 14 residues long. Germline CDR1 is SQVTM and CDR2 is ANQGSEA. Trimming cost V 4 bases and J 5 bases, with 17 bases left between them. The CDR3 protein is CSVGGGSEGYGYTF. The CDR3 DNA follows: TGCAGCGTTGGTGGAGGCTCCGAGGGGTATGGCTACACCTTC.

The V and J genes are TRBV4-3 and TRBJ1-6; weak D call: TRBD1 (6 bases). CDR3 length: 15 amino acids. Per the germline V gene, CDR1 is LGHNA and CDR2 is YSLEER. Trimming left V 4 bases short and J 3 bases short, with 10 bases between. The CDR3 is CASSPTDSYNSPLHF. The CDR3, as DNA: TGCGCCAGCAGCCCGACGGACAGCTATAATTCACCCCTCCACTTT.

This clonotype was detected a few times. J is TRBJ1-1 and V is TRBV27, with 8 bases that match TRBD1. V dropped 8 bases and J dropped 4; count of bases not matched to a gene: 3. The CDR3 loop spans 12 amino acids. The germline V gene has CDR1 MNHEY and CDR2 SMNVEV (reference sequence). CDR3 bases: TGTGCCAGCGTAACAGGGGGCACTGAAGCTTTCTTT. It codes for CASVTGGTEAFF.

The CDR3 DNA sequence: TGCGCCAGCAGCTTGGTCAGGGCCGGGGACCAAGAGACCCAGTACTTC. It translates to CASSLVRAGDQETQYF. The chain employs TRBV5-1 and TRBJ2-5, with D perhaps being TRBD1 or TRBD2 (5 bases each). The CDR3 contains 16 residues. Germline values: CDR1 SGHRS, CDR2 YFSETQ. V gave up 0 bases and J gave up 0 bases, with 12 bases separating them.

This clonotype has ten or more counts. V is TRBV7-8 and J is TRBJ2-1; 8 positions match TRBD1. Germline V gives CDR1 SGHVS, CDR2 FQNEAQ. The CDR3 spans 15 residues. Trimming removed 3 bases from V and 4 bases from J; junction bases left unmatched: 5. The DNA of the CDR3 is TGTGCCAGCAGCTTTCATTGGACAGGGTACAATGAGCAGTTCTTC. Translated, it gives CASSFHWTGYNEQFF.

Worth noting for this clonotype: The conserved phenylalanine or tryptophan normally closing the CDR3 is absent here, so this likely arose from a read error. The CDR3 loop is CASSLLSSNTQYS. The CDR3 bases are TGTGCCAGCAGCTTACTGAGTTCGAATACGCAGTATTCT. V usage is TRBV7-6 and J usage is TRBJ2-3; no reliable D call. Trimming pared 2 bases from V and 7 bases from J, leaving 10 bases between. This CDR3 is 13 amino acids long. Per germline, CDR1 SGHVS and CDR2 FNYEAQ.

V usage is TRBV6-2 or TRBV6-3 and J usage is TRBJ2-2; D call uncertain. The CDR3 consists of 13 residues. The germline gives CDR1 MNHEY, CDR2 SVGEGT. V was pared by 6 bases and J by 5 bases, with 10 bases between. The CDR3 DNA follows: TGTGCCAGCAGCCCCCATTTAACCGGGGAGCTGTTTTTT. It specifies CASSPHLTGELFF.